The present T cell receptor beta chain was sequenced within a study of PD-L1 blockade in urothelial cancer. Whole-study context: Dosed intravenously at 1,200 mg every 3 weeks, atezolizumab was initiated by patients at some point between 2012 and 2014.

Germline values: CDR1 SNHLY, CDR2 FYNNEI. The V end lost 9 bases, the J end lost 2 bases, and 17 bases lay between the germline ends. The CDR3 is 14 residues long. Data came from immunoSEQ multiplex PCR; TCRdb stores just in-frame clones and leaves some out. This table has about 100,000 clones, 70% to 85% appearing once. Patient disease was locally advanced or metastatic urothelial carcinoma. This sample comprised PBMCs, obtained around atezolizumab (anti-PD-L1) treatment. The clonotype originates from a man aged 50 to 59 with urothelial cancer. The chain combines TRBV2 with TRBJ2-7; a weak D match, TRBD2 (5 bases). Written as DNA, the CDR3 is TGTGCCAGTACTGCTCAGGACTCCACCTACGAGCAGTACTTC. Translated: CASTAQDSTYEQYF.